The 9 T cell receptor beta chains reported below all come from one sample, sequenced in a study of regulatory T cells in long-lasting Graves disease (dated by TCRdb to 2020 to 2023). Libraries came from multiplex PCR. The reads were generated on an Illumina HiSeq 4000. iRepertoire HTBI primers and Arm-PCR amplification of CDR3 regions were used to construct TCR beta libraries. TCRdb trimmed public reads at Q25 via fastp, called clones via MiXCR and kept in-frame beta chains. CDR3 protein sequences are deduplicated, and each keeps its most common genes and DNA. In this sample the table shows about 430,000 distinct CDR3 sequences, 21% of which occur a single time. The ten largest make up around 15% of the sample. The time point tag for this specimen amounts to: persistent/refractory GD, antithyroid drugs over 5 years with positive TRAb. RNA was extracted from PBMCs in TRIzol for both TCR sequencing and RNA sequencing.

Material: peripheral blood mononuclear cells (PBMCs), obtained when the disease was refractory, from a patient treated with antithyroid drugs. These receptors originate from a female donor with Graves disease.

The chain carries TRBV2 and TRBJ2-1; D possibly uses TRBD1 or TRBD2 (6 bases each). CDR1 is SNHLY, CDR2 FYNNEI, per germline. The CDR3 extends over 13 amino acids. V dropped 6 bases and J dropped 1 base, with 7 bases sitting between them. CDR3 DNA sequence: TGTGCCAGCAGAGGGGGGTCCTACAATGAGCAGTTCTTC. It yields the protein CASRGGSYNEQFF.

This clonotype has a count of ten or more. This chain joins TRBV3-1 and TRBJ2-7, with D perhaps TRBD1 (6 bases). Trimming pared 4 bases from V and 4 bases from J, leaving 14 bases between. The CDR3 consists of 14 residues. The V gene's germline CDR1 is LGHDT and CDR2 YNNKEL (reference sequence). As DNA, the CDR3 is TGTGCCAGCAGCCCTGGGGCAGGGACATACGAGCAGTACTTC. The encoded protein is CASSPGAGTYEQYF.

This clonotype was seen only a few times. The chain carries TRBV15 and TRBJ2-5; no clear D. Germline CDR1 is LNHNV and CDR2 is YYDKDF (reference sequence). The CDR3 totals 11 residues. The V and J ends lost 4 bases and 5 bases respectively, with 5 bases between them. In DNA, the CDR3 is TGTGCCACCAGCACCCGGGAGACCCAGTACTTC. Protein sequence: CATSTRETQYF.

This clonotype occurred many times. J is TRBJ1-1 and V is TRBV12-3 or TRBV12-4; D unresolved. V was clipped by 3 bases and J by 3 bases, with 8 bases between them. The CDR3 has 13 amino acids. The CDR3 DNA follows: TGTGCCAGCAGTTTCCTGTTCTACACTGAAGCTTTCTTT. It is translated as CASSFLFYTEAFF.

This clonotype was seen a handful of times. J is TRBJ2-5 and V is TRBV20-1; 15 bases match TRBD2. The CDR3 loop spans 15 amino acids. With 3 bases clipped from V and 4 bases from J, the junction kept 3 bases outside the gene matches. Germline values: CDR1 DFQATT, CDR2 SNEGSKA (reference sequence). Here the CDR3 reads CSARKGLAGGETQYF. Here the CDR3 DNA reads TGCAGTGCTAGGAAGGGACTAGCGGGAGGAGAGACCCAGTACTTC.

This clonotype was counted a few times. This chain uses TRBV11-2 with TRBJ1-4; D remains unclear. The CDR3 runs 15 residues. Germline V gene lookup returns CDR1 SGHAT and CDR2 FQNNGV. Trimming removed 5 bases from V and 8 bases from J, with 18 bases in between. CDR3 residues: CASSPRPNFGEKLFF. CDR3 in DNA: TGTGCCAGCAGCCCACGTCCCAACTTCGGGGAAAAACTGTTTTTT.

This clonotype was seen ten or more times. The chain recombines TRBV3-1 with TRBJ2-7; D unresolved. CDR3 size: 11 residues. The germline V and J ends were trimmed by 4 bases and 5 bases, with 6 bases remaining between them. Germline V gene data show CDR1 as LGHDT and CDR2 as YNNKEL (reference sequence). The CDR3 nucleotides are TGTGCCAGCAGCCGTTCCCACGAGCAGTACTTC. Its translation is CASSRSHEQYF.

This clonotype was seen many times. The rearrangement uses TRBV27 and TRBJ1-2; 9 bases fit TRBD1. With V trimmed by 2 bases and J by 5 bases, 3 bases remained unmatched. The CDR3 is 14 residues long. From germline, CDR1 is MNHEY and CDR2 SMNVEV (reference sequence). CDR3 nucleotide sequence: TGTGCCAGCAGTTTACGGGACAGGGCTTATGGCTACACCTTC. Protein: CASSLRDRAYGYTF.

This chain joins TRBV2 and TRBJ2-3; 9 bases are a match to TRBD2. Looked up from germline, CDR1 is SNHLY and CDR2 is FYNNEI. The CDR3 sequence is 19 residues long. The V gene end was trimmed by 6 bases and the J gene end by 3 bases; junction bases not matched to a gene: 19. DNA of the CDR3: TGTGCCAGCAGGAGTGAAATTACTAGCGGGCTCCGGATTACAGATACGCAGTATTTT. This translates into CASRSEITSGLRITDTQYF.